These 32 T cell receptor beta chains came from one sample sequenced in a study of OX40 agonist ivuxolimab in advanced cancers. Clones were read by immunoSEQ multiplex PCR, and TCRdb kept only the in-frame ones, dropping some. The sample consists of around 53,000 clones, approximately 84% of them appearing once. Here the sequenced sample was CD4+ or CD8+ T cells sorted from blood, taken in a trial of the OX40 agonist ivuxolimab. These receptors were collected from an adult with an advanced solid tumor such as melanoma, head and neck, liver or kidney cancer.

This clone was counted a single time. The genes are TRBV2 and TRBJ1-5; TRBD1 is a possible D gene (5 bases). CDR1 and CDR2 from the germline V gene are SNHLY and FYNNEI. This CDR3 has 14 residues. Trimming removed 7 bases at V and 6 bases at J, with 16 bases between. CDR3 amino acids: CASNFGDVGQPQHF. The DNA of the CDR3 is TGTGCCAGCAATTTCGGGGACGTGGGTCAGCCCCAGCATTTT.

The DNA of the CDR3 is TGTGCCAGCAGCTTCGACAGAACTCAGCCCCAGCATTTT. It is translated as CASSFDRTQPQHF. The V call is TRBV11-2, the J call TRBJ1-5, with D possibly being TRBD1 (5 bases). V shed 3 bases and J shed 6 bases, with 9 bases lying between them. Per the germline V gene, CDR1 is SGHAT and CDR2 is FQNNGV. There are 13 residues in the CDR3.

This clone was seen a few times. The chain links TRBV2 to TRBJ2-7, with D possibly TRBD2 on 5 matching bases. This CDR3 comprises 12 residues. V was clipped by 6 bases and J by 2 bases, with 8 bases between them. Per the germline V gene, CDR1 is SNHLY and CDR2 is FYNNEI. CDR3 sequence reads: CASRGAAYEQYF. The DNA for the CDR3 is TGTGCCAGCAGAGGAGCGGCCTACGAGCAGTACTTC.

The rearrangement links TRBV7-9 to TRBJ2-7, with TRBD1 matching over 9 bases. CDR3 length equals 17 residues. With V trimmed by 3 bases and J by 1 base, 10 bases remained unmatched. Germline V gives CDR1 SEHNR, CDR2 FQNEAQ (reference sequence). The CDR3 sequence is CASSLGVSGTGSYEQYF. CDR3 DNA sequence: TGTGCCAGCAGCTTGGGGGTCTCCGGGACAGGGTCCTACGAGCAGTACTTC.

This rearrangement joins TRBV9 to TRBJ1-2; 7 nucleotides agree with TRBD1. The V gene's germline CDR1 is SGDLS and CDR2 YYNGEE. The junction had 4 bases not matched to a gene; V was cut back by 3 bases and J by 2 bases. CDR3 length: 14 residues. CDR3 loop: CASSDTGVNYGYTF. The CDR3 DNA reads as TGTGCCAGCAGCGACACAGGGGTCAACTATGGCTACACCTTC.

This clone was recorded once. J is TRBJ2-1 and V is TRBV18; D is perhaps TRBD2 (6 bases). Trimming removed 2 bases from V and 6 bases from J, with 14 bases in between. The CDR3 has 15 amino acids. The germline gives CDR1 KGHSH, CDR2 LQKENI. This CDR3 reads CASSPTAGRSNEQFF. The CDR3 region has the DNA TGTGCCAGCTCACCAACGGCAGGGAGGAGCAATGAGCAGTTCTTC.

The J gene is TRBJ2-3, the V gene TRBV5-1, with TRBD2 matching 7 bases. J lost 4 bases, V lost 2 bases, and 7 bases had no gene match. The CDR3 contains 15 residues. CDR1 and CDR2 (germline): SGHRS, YFSETQ. The DNA of the CDR3 is TGCGCCAGCAGCTTAAAGGCTAGCGGTTCAGATACGCAGTATTTT. Protein product: CASSLKASGSDTQYF.

This chain connects TRBV4-2 to TRBJ2-1; 11 bases match TRBD2. V was clipped by 4 bases and J by 5 bases; unmatched bases: 10. The CDR3 totals 17 residues. Germline V gene sequence: CDR1 LGHNA, CDR2 YNFKEQ. The CDR3 reads CASSPTVAGGYHNEQFF. CDR3 DNA: TGTGCCAGCAGCCCAACCGTAGCGGGAGGGTACCACAATGAGCAGTTCTTC.

At least ten counts were recorded for this clone. This chain joins TRBV14 and TRBJ1-6; D uncertain. The germline V gene encodes CDR1 SGHDN and CDR2 FVKESK. The V end lost 1 base, the J end lost 13 bases, and 11 bases lay between the germline ends. The CDR3 runs 13 residues. The CDR3 DNA sequence: TGTGCCAGCAGCCAAGTTCTTTCCTCCCCCCTCCACTTT. Its protein product is CASSQVLSSPLHF.

J is TRBJ2-1 and V is TRBV30; 12 bases align to TRBD2. This CDR3 comprises 16 residues. Germline trimming cut 1 base from V and 8 bases from J; bases unmatched to any gene: 9. CDR1 and CDR2 from the germline V gene are GTSNPN and SVGIG (reference sequence). CDR3 loop: CAWSATSGSFVHEQFF. In DNA form, the CDR3 reads TGTGCCTGGAGTGCGACTAGCGGGAGTTTCGTCCATGAGCAGTTCTTC.

V and J are TRBV28 and TRBJ1-6; maybe TRBD1 (6 bases). Germline CDR1 is MDHEN and CDR2 is SYDVKM. Trimming shortened V by 2 bases and J by 9 bases, and 11 bases separated the two germline ends. The CDR3 contains 14 residues. This chain's CDR3 is CASSLGQPSSPLHF. The CDR3 DNA is TGTGCCAGCAGTTTAGGACAGCCAAGTTCACCCCTCCACTTT.

The table lists this clone with a few counts. The chain links TRBV19 to TRBJ1-5, with TRBD1 identical over 7 bases. CDR3 length: 15 residues. CDR1 LNHDA and CDR2 SQIVND come from the germline V gene (reference sequence). With 5 bases clipped from V and 5 bases from J, the junction kept 9 bases outside the gene matches. In DNA form, the CDR3 reads TGTGCCAGTAGTCCTAGATGGGACAGCGATCAGCCCCAGCATTTT. Protein product: CASSPRWDSDQPQHF.

This clone occurred a few times. V usage is TRBV27 and J usage is TRBJ2-5; D possibly uses TRBD1 or TRBD2 (7 bases each). CDR1 is MNHEY, CDR2 SMNVEV, per germline (reference sequence). Between the trimmed V and J ends, which lost 6 bases and 3 bases, there was a span of 11 bases. The CDR3 extends over 13 amino acids. Here the CDR3 DNA reads TGTGCCAGCAGGCAGGGGGGGAAAGAGACCCAGTACTTC. Translating it yields CASRQGGKETQYF.

This clone was observed a few times. The chain is built from TRBV28 and TRBJ1-1; 9 bases align to TRBD1. The J segment lost 7 bases and the V segment lost 8 bases, leaving 8 bases of the junction unmatched. Germline V gene data show CDR1 as MDHEN and CDR2 as SYDVKM. CDR3 length: 13 residues. DNA of the CDR3: TGTGCCAGCCGCTACAGGGGGCTGGGTGAAGCTTTCTTT. Translated, it gives CASRYRGLGEAFF.

The genes are TRBV18 and TRBJ2-5; 7 nucleotides line up with TRBD1. Germline loops: CDR1 KGHSH, CDR2 LQKENI. There are 14 residues in the CDR3. V dropped 5 bases and J dropped 2; count of bases not matched to a gene: 5. The CDR3: CASSATGYQETQYF. The CDR3 nucleotides read TGTGCCAGCTCAGCGACAGGGTATCAAGAGACCCAGTACTTC.

This sequence joins TRBV5-4 and TRBJ1-5, with unresolved D. This CDR3 region has 13 residues. Trimming cost V 4 bases and J 2 bases, with 7 bases left between them. CDR1 and CDR2 from the germline V gene are SGHNT and YYREEE (reference sequence). The CDR3: CASSRDGNQPQHF. DNA for the CDR3: TGTGCCAGCAGCCGCGATGGCAATCAGCCCCAGCATTTT.

J is TRBJ1-2 and V is TRBV25-1; no definite D call. The ends were cut back, 3 bases at V and 6 bases at J, with 11 bases in the middle. This CDR3 contains 13 residues. Germline V gene sequence: CDR1 MGHDK, CDR2 SYGVNS. CDR3 region: CASSDGGYHGYTF. CDR3 bases: TGTGCCAGCAGTGATGGCGGCTACCATGGCTACACCTTC.

The genes are TRBV6-6 and TRBJ1-1; the D is unclear. The ends were cut back, 7 bases at V and 4 bases at J, with 7 bases in the middle. CDR3 length: 11 amino acids. Germline CDR1 is MNHNY and CDR2 is SVGAGI (reference sequence). The CDR3 protein is CASTWGTEAFF. The CDR3 DNA follows: TGTGCCAGCACCTGGGGCACTGAAGCTTTCTTT.

This clone was seen a single time. This chain connects TRBV27 to TRBJ2-2; TRBD1 is a possible D gene (7 bases). Germline values: CDR1 MNHEY, CDR2 SMNVEV (reference sequence). The CDR3 has 15 residues. The germline V and J ends were trimmed by 8 bases and 5 bases, with 18 bases remaining between them. CDR3 region: CASQGGVTTTGELFF. The CDR3 DNA is TGTGCCAGCCAGGGGGGAGTTACCACAACCGGGGAGCTGTTTTTT.

The rearrangement joins TRBV30 to TRBJ1-1; TRBD1 matches at 7 bases. The CDR3 totals 18 residues. V was pared by 1 base and J by 3 bases, with 17 bases of the junction left unmatched. Germline V gives CDR1 GTSNPN, CDR2 SVGIG (reference sequence). CDR3 in amino acids: CAWSAFGVEGAIHTEAFF. In DNA form, the CDR3 reads TGTGCCTGGAGTGCATTCGGGGTTGAGGGGGCAATACACACTGAAGCTTTCTTT.

V is TRBV20-1 and J is TRBJ2-7; D remains ambiguous. The germline V and J ends were trimmed by 2 bases and 6 bases, with 8 bases remaining between them. The V gene's germline CDR1 is DFQATT and CDR2 SNEGSKA (reference sequence). The CDR3 has 11 amino acids. CDR3 loop: CSARQFLEQYF. In nucleotides, the CDR3 is TGCAGTGCTAGACAGTTTCTCGAGCAGTACTTC.

In this sample, this clone turned up a few times. The chain employs TRBV6-5 and TRBJ1-2; D call uncertain. Trimming took off 5 bases at V and 5 bases at J, with 12 bases between the two ends. Per the germline V gene, CDR1 is MNHEY and CDR2 is SVGAGI. The CDR3 runs to 13 residues. CDR3 protein: CASSDQVPYGYTF. CDR3 coding DNA: TGTGCCAGCAGTGACCAGGTGCCGTATGGCTACACCTTC.

The chain is built from TRBV7-7 and TRBJ2-1; possibly TRBD2 for D (5 bases). V lost 1 base, J lost 5 bases, and 6 bases lay in between. Germline CDR1 and CDR2: SSHAT and FNYEAQ (reference sequence). The CDR3 loop spans 13 amino acids. For the CDR3, the DNA is TGTGCCAGCAGCTTAGAGAGGGACAATGAGCAGTTCTTC. Translation: CASSLERDNEQFF.

This clone has only a few counts. The chain is built from TRBV2 and TRBJ2-5; 11 bases agree with TRBD2. The germline gives CDR1 SNHLY, CDR2 FYNNEI. The CDR3 extends over 16 amino acids. The V gene end was trimmed by 6 bases and the J gene end by 5 bases; junction bases not matched to a gene: 11. The CDR3 nucleotides are TGTGCCAGCAGGAGGACTAGCGGGCCGAAAAAGGAGACCCAGTACTTC. Encoded protein: CASRRTSGPKKETQYF.

The CDR3 region is CASSFPPTSVLGDTQYF. The CDR3 nucleotides are TGTGCCAGCAGCTTCCCCCCGACTAGCGTTCTAGGAGATACGCAGTATTTT. The gene calls are TRBV7-9 and TRBJ2-3, with TRBD2 matching over 8 bases. The CDR3 sequence is 17 residues long. Trimming cost V 3 bases and J 5 bases; bases outside gene matches: 13. Per the germline V gene, CDR1 is SEHNR and CDR2 is FQNEAQ (reference sequence).

This clone was seen only a few times. The chain recombines TRBV2 with TRBJ1-3; D not certain. This CDR3 is built from 14 residues. Germline V gives CDR1 SNHLY, CDR2 FYNNEI. Trimming cost V 5 bases and J 4 bases, with 12 bases left between them. CDR3 region: CASSLRDSGNTIYF. The CDR3 DNA reads TGTGCCAGCAGTCTGAGGGATTCCGGAAACACCATATATTTT.

In DNA form, the CDR3 reads TGCAGCGTTGCTCAGGGGAGCGGAGAGACCCAGTACTTC. It translates to CSVAQGSGETQYF. The chain links TRBV29-1 to TRBJ2-5; weak D call: TRBD1 (6 bases). Looked up from germline, CDR1 is SQVTM and CDR2 is ANQGSEA. This CDR3 is built from 13 residues. Trimming shortened V by 4 bases and J by 4 bases, and 13 bases separated the two germline ends.

This chain links TRBV4-1 with TRBJ2-2, with D perhaps matching TRBD2 (6 bases). V lost 4 bases, J lost 0 bases, and 12 bases lay in between. Germline-derived CDR1 and CDR2 are MGHRA and YSYEKL. This CDR3 is built from 16 residues. The CDR3 coding sequence is TGCGCCAGCAGCCTTAACAGACTAGCGAACACCGGGGAGCTGTTTTTT. Protein product: CASSLNRLANTGELFF.

The chain joins TRBV6-5 to TRBJ1-6, with D perhaps matching TRBD1 (6 bases). With 8 bases removed from V and 7 bases from J, the gap between germline ends came to 18 bases. This CDR3 is 15 amino acids long. Germline V gives CDR1 MNHEY, CDR2 SVGAGI. This CDR3 reads CASLEKQGLNSPLHF. CDR3 coding DNA: TGTGCCAGCTTGGAAAAACAGGGACTCAATTCACCCCTCCACTTT.

This chain connects TRBV6-5 to TRBJ2-5, with 11 bases that match TRBD2. Gene TRBJ2-7 matches the end of the DNA better, so the J call may be wrong. The CDR3 contains 15 residues. Germline lookup yields CDR1 MNHEY and CDR2 SVGAGI. The CDR3, as DNA: TGTGCCAGCAGTGGGGGGTTTGGGACTAGCGGCGAGCAGTACTTC. Its protein is CASSGGFGTSGEQYF.

This rearrangement joins TRBV7-6 to TRBJ2-6; possible D gene TRBD2, 5 bases. The V and J ends lost 0 bases and 0 bases respectively, with 12 bases between them. The CDR3 sequence is 18 residues long. The germline gives CDR1 SGHVS, CDR2 FNYEAQ. CDR3 bases: TGTGCCAGCAGCTTAGCCCCAGGACTTTACTCTGGGGCCAACGTCCTGACTTTC. Translated: CASSLAPGLYSGANVLTF.

The chain combines TRBV7-2 with TRBJ2-2; TRBD1 aligns across 8 bases. Trimming took 5 bases from V and 6 from J; bases not matched to a gene: 8. The CDR3 length is 15 residues. Germline V gives CDR1 SGHTA, CDR2 FQGNSA. The CDR3 spells CASSTRTGRSGELFF. The CDR3 DNA sequence: TGTGCCAGCAGCACGAGGACAGGGAGGTCCGGGGAGCTGTTTTTT.